One and the same sample provided the 9 T cell receptor delta chains below, sequenced in a study of Vδ1+ human thymocytes. Sequences come from RNA converted to cDNA by reverse transcription. CDR3 amplicons came from multiplex PCR with pooled V-gene forward and constant-region reverse primers. TCRdb reapplied CATT to the multiplex PCR reads. The sample holds 24,000 or so delta-chain clones, 25% to 35% seen once. No antigen has been assigned to these receptors. General study findings and limits: In the thymus, TRG and TRD repertoires looked highly polyclonal with Gaussian CDR3 lengths.

The sample was Vdelta1+ gamma-delta thymocytes from the thymus. Stated subset: FACS-sorted CD3+ TCRalphabeta- TCRVdelta1+ TCRVdelta2- thymocytes. Receptors originate from a boy younger than two who had congenital heart surgery.

The chain employs TRDV1 and TRDJ1, with TRDD3 matching 10 bases. The V and J ends lost 5 bases and 0 bases, in that order; junction bases with no gene match: 18. The CDR3 is 20 amino acids. Germline values: CDR1 TSWWSYY, CDR2 QGS. Here the CDR3 reads CALGCVPYWGIKQYTDKLIF. The CDR3 nucleotides are TGTGCTCTTGGGTGTGTGCCATACTGGGGGATTAAGCAGTACACCGATAAACTCATCTTT.

This clone was detected a few times. The rearrangement links TRDV1 to TRDJ1; D may correspond to TRDD2 or TRDD3 (5 bases each). The CDR3 sequence is 24 residues long. The germline CDR1 and CDR2 sequences are TSWWSYY and QGS. Trimming shortened V by 3 bases and J by 2 bases, and 40 bases separated the two germline ends. The CDR3 loop is CALGDHAPFPAWVTKPSMTDKLIF. In DNA, the CDR3 is TGTGCTCTTGGGGATCACGCCCCCTTTCCTGCCTGGGTTACAAAACCTTCTATGACCGATAAACTCATCTTT.

In this sample, this clone turned up a few times. The rearrangement joins TRDV1 to TRDJ1, with 12 bases lining up with TRDD3. There are 24 residues in the CDR3. Trimming cost V 4 bases and J 1 base; bases outside gene matches: 28. Germline V gives CDR1 TSWWSYY, CDR2 QGS. The CDR3 DNA reads TGTGCTCTTGGGGTCCCTTCCCCAATCTCCCGTTCTGGGGGATACGGTTTTTCCACCGATAAACTCATCTTT. Residues: CALGVPSPISRSGGYGFSTDKLIF.

This chain links TRDV1 with TRDJ1; TRDD2 is a possible D gene (5 bases). The V end was cut by 2 bases, the J end by 1 base, with 14 bases between. The CDR3 length is 16 residues. CDR1 and CDR2 (germline): TSWWSYY, QGS. The CDR3: CALGESPSYATDKLIF. The CDR3 DNA sequence: TGTGCTCTTGGGGAAAGCCCTTCTTATGCCACCGATAAACTCATCTTT.

This clone has a count of ten or more. This chain connects TRDV1 to TRDJ1; perhaps TRDD2 as D (5 bases). Trimming took off 3 bases at V and 2 bases at J, with 16 bases between the two ends. The CDR3 is made up of 16 amino acids. In germline, CDR1 is TSWWSYY, CDR2 QGS. Here the CDR3 DNA reads TGTGCTCTTGGGGACCCCGTCTTCCCCTCTACCGATAAACTCATCTTT. It translates to CALGDPVFPSTDKLIF.

This clone ranks as medium-sized. This sample also contains other DNA sequences that code for the same CDR3. The V and J genes are TRDV1 and TRDJ1, with 7 positions matching TRDD3. Germline V gene sequence: CDR1 TSWWSYY, CDR2 QGS. The CDR3 has 20 amino acids. V dropped 3 bases and J dropped 0; count of bases not matched to a gene: 19. The CDR3 spells CALGDFQSLGATGYTDKLIF. CDR3 bases: TGTGCTCTTGGGGACTTCCAAAGTCTGGGGGCCACGGGGTACACCGATAAACTCATCTTT.

As for this clone: Being one base from a much bigger clone, this may be a read error. This rearrangement joins TRDV1 to TRDJ1, with D uncertain. The CDR3 runs 14 residues. The germline V gene has CDR1 TSWWSYY and CDR2 QGS. The CDR3, as DNA: TGTGCTCTTGGGCCGTGGTCCGACACCGATCAACTCATCTTT. Protein: CALGPWSDTDQLIF.

This clone was seen many times. The rearrangement joins TRDV1 to TRDJ1, with D possibly being TRDD3 (6 bases). This CDR3 has 21 amino acids. CDR1 is TSWWSYY, CDR2 QGS, per germline. The ends were cut back, 0 bases at V and 0 bases at J, with 26 bases in the middle. DNA for the CDR3: TGTGCTCTTGGGGAACTAGTTTTTGCCCTACACTGGGCCCCGTACACCGATAAACTCATCTTT. Residues: CALGELVFALHWAPYTDKLIF.

This clone appeared a few times. Since a much larger clone is just one base distant, this may be a read error. The chain carries TRDV2 and TRDJ3; D is undetermined. Trimming took off 0 bases at V and 4 bases at J, with 9 bases between the two ends. Germline loops: CDR1 GEAIGNYY, CDR2 EKD. This CDR3 has 16 residues. CDR3 DNA sequence: TGTGCCTGTGACACCGTCCTTAGGTGGGACACCCGACAGATGTTTTTC. It yields the protein CACDTVLRWDTRQMFF.